A selection of T cell receptor beta chains follows, all from one sample in a study of blood T cell repertoires in COVID-19. Clones were read by immunoSEQ multiplex PCR, and TCRdb kept only the in-frame ones, dropping some. This table has about 110,000 clones, 88% appearing once. Sequenced input: peripheral blood. The receptor source for this set is a human donor in a cohort sampled during active COVID-19. CDR3s leave out the opening cysteine and the closing phenylalanine or tryptophan. Fields, in order: CDR3 length, D gene, J gene, V gene, CDR3 protein. D genes are given only for firm matches.

CDR3 length: 10; D gene: -; J gene: TRBJ1-1; V gene: TRBV18; CDR3 protein: ASSPDYFEAF
CDR3 length: 13; D gene: TRBD1; J gene: TRBJ2-7; V gene: TRBV5-3; CDR3 protein: ARSLRTGGFYEQY
CDR3 length: 18; D gene: -; J gene: TRBJ2-2; V gene: TRBV19; CDR3 protein: ASSRPVAQGVRRNTGELF
CDR3 length: 15; D gene: TRBD1; J gene: TRBJ1-2; V gene: TRBV7-2; CDR3 protein: ASSPGQARRINYGYT
CDR3 length: 11; D gene: -; J gene: TRBJ2-7; V gene: TRBV7-9; CDR3 protein: ASSFAHSYEQY
CDR3 length: 14; D gene: TRBD1; J gene: TRBJ2-2; V gene: TRBV18; CDR3 protein: ASSPGGQANTGELF
CDR3 length: 11; D gene: -; J gene: TRBJ1-2; V gene: TRBV5-6; CDR3 protein: ASSLGGFYGYT
CDR3 length: 13; D gene: -; J gene: TRBJ2-1; V gene: TRBV5-1; CDR3 protein: ASSHGLRDYNEQF
CDR3 length: 11; D gene: -; J gene: TRBJ2-5; V gene: TRBV2; CDR3 protein: ASTKLAGETQY
CDR3 length: 12; D gene: -; J gene: TRBJ1-3; V gene: TRBV5-6; CDR3 protein: ASSLAAGRDTIY
CDR3 length: 12; D gene: -; J gene: TRBJ1-4; V gene: TRBV27; CDR3 protein: ASSLDFGQEKLF
CDR3 length: 15; D gene: TRBD2; J gene: TRBJ2-6; V gene: TRBV7-6; CDR3 protein: ASSLSSGNSGANVLT
CDR3 length: 13; D gene: -; J gene: TRBJ1-5; V gene: TRBV19; CDR3 protein: ASMEQGMSNQPQH
CDR3 length: 14; D gene: TRBD2; J gene: TRBJ2-7; V gene: TRBV3-1/TRBV3-2; CDR3 protein: ASSSFGLAGVYEQY
CDR3 length: 11; D gene: -; J gene: TRBJ2-5; V gene: TRBV21-1; CDR3 protein: EPTGGVQETQY
CDR3 length: 11; D gene: -; J gene: TRBJ1-3; V gene: TRBV2; CDR3 protein: ASRANSGNTIY
CDR3 length: 13; D gene: TRBD2; J gene: TRBJ2-1; V gene: TRBV5-1; CDR3 protein: ASSSSGGSYNEQF
CDR3 length: 13; D gene: -; J gene: TRBJ1-5; V gene: TRBV6-5; CDR3 protein: ASTPGHYSNQPQH
CDR3 length: 14; D gene: TRBD2; J gene: TRBJ2-1; V gene: TRBV6-1; CDR3 protein: ASSEKLAGGGDEQF
CDR3 length: 13; D gene: -; J gene: TRBJ2-1; V gene: TRBV19; CDR3 protein: ASSIVRETYNEQF
CDR3 length: 13; D gene: TRBD2; J gene: TRBJ2-1; V gene: TRBV19; CDR3 protein: ASSIASGSYNEQF
CDR3 length: 12; D gene: TRBD2; J gene: TRBJ2-1; V gene: TRBV24-1; CDR3 protein: ATASQLSGSEQF
CDR3 length: 13; D gene: -; J gene: TRBJ1-1; V gene: TRBV6-5; CDR3 protein: ASSPARAANTEAF
CDR3 length: 16; D gene: -; J gene: TRBJ1-4; V gene: TRBV6-2/TRBV6-3; CDR3 protein: ASSYSTREGPPSEKLF
CDR3 length: 14; D gene: TRBD1; J gene: TRBJ1-2; V gene: TRBV7-9; CDR3 protein: ASHGGKGALDYGYT
CDR3 length: 11; D gene: TRBD1; J gene: TRBJ2-2; V gene: TRBV29-1; CDR3 protein: SASTGGNGELF
CDR3 length: 14; D gene: -; J gene: TRBJ2-7; V gene: TRBV5-1; CDR3 protein: ASSLGVETGAYEQY
CDR3 length: 11; D gene: -; J gene: TRBJ1-6; V gene: TRBV6-5; CDR3 protein: ASRRDLNSPLH
CDR3 length: 10; D gene: TRBD1; J gene: TRBJ1-6; V gene: TRBV6-5; CDR3 protein: ATRQGTSPLH
CDR3 length: 15; D gene: TRBD1; J gene: TRBJ2-2; V gene: TRBV9; CDR3 protein: ASSVGQGSFYTGELF
CDR3 length: 13; D gene: -; J gene: TRBJ2-2; V gene: TRBV9; CDR3 protein: ASSPGTTNTGELF
CDR3 length: 13; D gene: TRBD1; J gene: TRBJ2-2; V gene: TRBV28; CDR3 protein: ASSTDRGRPGELF
CDR3 length: 12; D gene: -; J gene: TRBJ2-2; V gene: TRBV5-1; CDR3 protein: ASSLPTVTGELF
CDR3 length: 12; D gene: TRBD1; J gene: TRBJ1-2; V gene: TRBV14; CDR3 protein: ASSHYDRAYGYT
CDR3 length: 14; D gene: TRBD2; J gene: TRBJ2-3; V gene: TRBV5-1; CDR3 protein: ASSVGLAESTDTQY
CDR3 length: 10; D gene: -; J gene: TRBJ2-1; V gene: TRBV6-5; CDR3 protein: ASNYRGNEQF
CDR3 length: 13; D gene: TRBD2; J gene: TRBJ2-3; V gene: TRBV4-2; CDR3 protein: ASRPLAGGADTQY
CDR3 length: 12; D gene: -; J gene: TRBJ2-7; V gene: TRBV27; CDR3 protein: ASSSGWGPHEQY
CDR3 length: 11; D gene: -; J gene: TRBJ1-1; V gene: TRBV12-3/TRBV12-4; CDR3 protein: ASRITGNTEAF
CDR3 length: 12; D gene: -; J gene: TRBJ2-3; V gene: TRBV4-1; CDR3 protein: ASSQAQDTDTQY
CDR3 length: 12; D gene: -; J gene: TRBJ1-2; V gene: TRBV7-9; CDR3 protein: ASSSESRSGGYT